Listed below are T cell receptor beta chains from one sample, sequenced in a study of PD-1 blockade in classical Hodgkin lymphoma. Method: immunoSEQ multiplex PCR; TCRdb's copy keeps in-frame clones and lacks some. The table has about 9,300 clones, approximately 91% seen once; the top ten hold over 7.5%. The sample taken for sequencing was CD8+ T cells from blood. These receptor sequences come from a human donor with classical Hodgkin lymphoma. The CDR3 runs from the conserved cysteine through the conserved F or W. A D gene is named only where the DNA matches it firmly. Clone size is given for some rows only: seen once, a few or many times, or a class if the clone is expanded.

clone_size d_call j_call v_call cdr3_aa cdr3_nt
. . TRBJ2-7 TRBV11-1 CASSPNWQSEQYF TGTGCCAGCAGCCCCAACTGGCAGAGCGAGCAGTACTTC
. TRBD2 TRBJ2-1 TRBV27 CASRPGLDSYNEQFF TGTGCCAGCAGGCCGGGACTAGATTCCTACAATGAGCAGTTCTTC
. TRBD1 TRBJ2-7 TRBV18 CASSPGTGGPYEQYF TGTGCCAGCTCACCGGGGACAGGGGGTCCCTACGAGCAGTACTTC
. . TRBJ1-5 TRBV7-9 CASSLGGDSQHF TGTGCCAGCAGCTTGGGGGGGGACTCCCAGCATTTT
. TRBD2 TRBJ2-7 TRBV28 CASSPSGSYEQYF TGTGCCAGCAGTCCTAGCGGGAGCTACGAGCAGTACTTC
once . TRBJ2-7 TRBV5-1 CASSFDRQPEQYF TGCGCCAGCAGCTTCGATAGACAGCCCGAGCAGTACTTC
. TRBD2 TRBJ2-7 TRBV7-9 CASSFREVSYEQYF TGTGCCAGCTCCTTTCGGGAGGTCTCCTACGAGCAGTACTTC
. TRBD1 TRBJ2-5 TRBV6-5 CASSYLGQQETQYF TGTGCCAGCAGTTACTTGGGACAGCAAGAGACCCAGTACTTC
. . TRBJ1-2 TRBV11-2 CASSLVGNNYGYTF TGTGCCAGCAGCTTAGTTGGGAATAACTATGGCTACACCTTC
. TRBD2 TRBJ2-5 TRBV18 CASSPRRAGGETQYF TGTGCCAGCTCACCCCGGAGAGCGGGGGGGGAGACCCAGTACTTC
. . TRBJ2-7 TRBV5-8 CASSLSMAWGISYEQYF TGTGCCAGCAGCTTGTCCATGGCGTGGGGGATTTCCTACGAGCAGTACTTC
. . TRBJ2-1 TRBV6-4 CASSEAGTTNEQFF TGTGCCAGCAGTGAGGCCGGGACGACCAATGAGCAGTTCTTC
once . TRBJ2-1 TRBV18 CASSPTQGNEQFF TGTGCCAGCTCACCCACCCAAGGCAATGAGCAGTTCTTC
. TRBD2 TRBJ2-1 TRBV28 CASAPGTSSYNEQFF TGTGCCAGCGCCCCGGGGACTAGCAGTTACAATGAGCAGTTCTTC
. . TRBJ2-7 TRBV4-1 CASSLGLIYEQYF TGCGCCAGCAGCTTGGGACTGATCTACGAGCAGTACTTC
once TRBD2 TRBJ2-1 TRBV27 CASSPTSGVYNEQFF TGTGCCAGCAGTCCGACTAGCGGGGTCTACAATGAGCAGTTCTTC
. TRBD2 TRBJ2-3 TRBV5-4 CASSLGTSGVTQYF TGTGCCAGCAGCCTAGGGACTAGCGGGGTGACGCAGTATTTT
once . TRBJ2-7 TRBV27 CASSPHEGRYEQYF TGTGCCAGCAGTCCTCATGAGGGCCGTTACGAGCAGTACTTC
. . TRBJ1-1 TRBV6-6 CASTLGQEGWNTEAFF TGTGCCAGCACCTTGGGCCAGGAGGGTTGGAACACTGAAGCTTTCTTT
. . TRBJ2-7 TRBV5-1 CASSGTDTYEQYF TGCGCCAGCAGTGGGACGGATACCTACGAGCAGTACTTC
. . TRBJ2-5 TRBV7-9 CASSLSLRETQYF TGTGCCAGCAGCTTAAGTTTAAGAGAGACCCAGTACTTC
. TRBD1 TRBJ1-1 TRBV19 CASSVDRVNTEAFF TGTGCCAGTAGTGTCGACAGGGTGAACACTGAAGCTTTCTTT
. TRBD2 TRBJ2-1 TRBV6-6 CASSLAGEGGVF TGTGCCAGCAGTCTTGCGGGGGAGGGTGGGGTCTTC
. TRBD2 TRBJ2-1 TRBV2 CASRYTLAGFYEGEQFF TGTGCCAGCAGATACACCCTAGCGGGATTCTACGAGGGTGAGCAGTTCTTC
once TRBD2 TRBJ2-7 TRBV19 CASSFGGRSYEQYF TGTGCCAGTAGTTTCGGCGGGAGGTCCTACGAGCAGTACTTC
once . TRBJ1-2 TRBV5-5 CASSLLVEEIYGYTF TGTGCCAGCAGCTTGTTGGTGGAGGAAATCTATGGCTACACCTTC
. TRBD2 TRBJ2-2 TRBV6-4 CASSDSGRETNTGELFF TGTGCCAGCAGTGACTCGGGGAGGGAGACGAACACCGGGGAGCTGTTTTTT